One sample yielded the 9 T cell receptor beta chains listed below, sequenced in a study of shared clonotypes between healthy human individuals. Data came from immunoSEQ multiplex PCR; TCRdb stores just in-frame clones and leaves some out. The sample has about 2.5 million clones, about nine tenths seen once. Material for sequencing was naive CD4+ T cells from PBMCs. Subset defined: CD45RA+ positively selected. Every receptor here comes from a man aged 18 to 29 in good health. Some clones in this sample may be carry-over from other donors' samples.

V is TRBV18 and J is TRBJ2-7; maybe TRBD1 (7 bases). Trimming took 6 bases from V and 0 from J, leaving 18 bases between them. CDR1 KGHSH and CDR2 LQKENI come from the germline V gene. The CDR3 loop spans 16 amino acids. In nucleotides, the CDR3 is TGTGCCAGCTCCAATCTCGGGGGACAGTCCTCCTACGAGCAGTACTTC. Translation: CASSNLGGQSSYEQYF.

This chain uses TRBV9 with TRBJ2-2, with D maybe TRBD2 (6 bases). This CDR3 contains 14 residues. CDR1 and CDR2 from the germline V gene are SGDLS and YYNGEE. V gave up 0 bases and J gave up 6 bases, with 9 bases separating them. Here the CDR3 reads CASSVVREAGELFF. In DNA, the CDR3 is TGTGCCAGCAGCGTAGTAAGGGAGGCCGGGGAGCTGTTTTTT.

The chain links TRBV6-6 to TRBJ2-7, with D tentatively TRBD1 (5 bases). Trimming left V 2 bases short and J 6 bases short, with 17 bases between. The germline V gene encodes CDR1 MNHNY and CDR2 SVGAGI (reference sequence). The CDR3 runs to 15 residues. The CDR3 DNA is TGTGCCAGCAGTTACCAGGGCTTCCGAGGTTCCGAGCAGTACTTC. This sequence encodes CASSYQGFRGSEQYF.

As regards this clone: This same CDR3 is encoded by further DNA sequences in the sample. V and J are TRBV6-6 and TRBJ1-4; 7 bases are shared with TRBD1. With 4 bases clipped from V and 8 bases from J, the junction kept 1 base outside the gene matches. Germline V gene data show CDR1 as MNHNY and CDR2 as SVGAGI (reference sequence). The CDR3 has 12 amino acids. This chain's CDR3 is CASSLQGEKLFF. The CDR3 coding sequence is TGTGCCAGCAGTTTACAGGGGGAAAAACTGTTTTTT.

The chain joins TRBV27 to TRBJ1-5, with D hard to call. Germline-derived CDR1 and CDR2 are MNHEY and SMNVEV (reference sequence). Trimming stripped 6 bases from V and 7 bases from J, with 13 bases between. This CDR3 has 13 amino acids. The CDR3 here is CASSAVRFQPQHF. The CDR3 nucleotides read TGTGCCAGCAGCGCGGTGAGGTTCCAGCCCCAGCATTTT.

This chain's CDR3 is CASSGRRTGEGYTF. DNA of the CDR3: TGTGCCAGCAGCGGACGCAGGACAGGGGAAGGCTACACCTTC. The chain couples TRBV5-6 to TRBJ1-2, with 9 bases aligning to TRBD1. V dropped 4 bases and J dropped 8; count of bases not matched to a gene: 9. CDR3 size: 14 residues. Germline CDR1 and CDR2: SGHDT and YYEEEE.

The V call is TRBV2, the J call TRBJ1-5, with D tentatively TRBD1 (5 bases). The V and J ends lost 8 bases and 2 bases respectively, with 16 bases between them. The CDR3 is 15 residues long. Per the germline V gene, CDR1 is SNHLY and CDR2 is FYNNEI. The CDR3 here is CASRGMEGGNQPQHF. CDR3 in DNA: TGTGCCAGCCGAGGGATGGAAGGGGGCAATCAGCCCCAGCATTTT. Using reference TRBV2 and TRBJ1-5 for the parts outside the CDR3, the full variable domain is EPEVTQTPSHQVTQMGQEVILRCVPISNHLYFYWYRQILGQKVEFLVSFYNNEISEKSEIFDDQFSVERPDGSNFTLKIRSTKLEDSAMYFCASRGMEGGNQPQHFGDGTRLSIL.

Note on this clone: The same CDR3 arises from other DNA sequences in this sample as well. The V and J genes are TRBV5-1 and TRBJ2-3, with D tentatively TRBD1 (6 bases). Germline loops: CDR1 SGHRS, CDR2 YFSETQ. Trimming took off 0 bases at V and 4 bases at J, with 9 bases between the two ends. This CDR3 region has 14 residues. The chain's CDR3 is CASSLGRGADTQYF. The DNA of the CDR3 is TGCGCCAGCAGCTTGGGCAGGGGAGCAGATACGCAGTATTTT.

This clone has only one observation. V is TRBV11-1 and J is TRBJ2-7; D call uncertain. The V end was cut by 2 bases, the J end by 3 bases, with 14 bases between. Per the germline V gene, CDR1 is SGHAT and CDR2 is FQDESV (reference sequence). The CDR3 extends over 15 amino acids. The CDR3 region has the DNA TGTGCCAGCAGCTTAATAACATCCTACGGCTACGAGCAGTACTTC. It codes for CASSLITSYGYEQYF.